A selection of T cell receptor beta chains follows, all from one sample in a study of cytomegalovirus exposure and HLA in healthy donors. Assay: immunoSEQ multiplex PCR; the TCRdb copy retains only in-frame clones and omits some. The sample includes about 240,000 clones, approximately 84% seen only once; the top ten take 0.2% to 0.25%. Material: PBMCs. The receptors come from a girl between 2 and 10 years old in good health and CMV-seronegative. CDR3s include the opening cysteine and the closing phenylalanine or tryptophan. The D gene is left open where the match is weak. For some rows the clone size is stated as once, few or many, or as a class when expanded; others skip it.

j_call v_call clone_size d_call cdr3_aa cdr3_nt
TRBJ2-7 TRBV5-1 - - CASSLEATSYEQYF TGCGCCAGCAGCTTGGAGGCTACTAGCTACGAGCAGTACTTC
TRBJ2-7 TRBV7-8 - - CASSLVGGAPYEQYF TGTGCCAGCAGCTTAGTGGGGGGGGCCCCTTACGAGCAGTACTTC
TRBJ1-5 TRBV7-8 - - CASSLDPTGNPNQPQHF TGTGCCAGCAGCTTAGACCCTACGGGGAACCCTAATCAGCCCCAGCATTTT
TRBJ2-7 TRBV6-5 - - CASSYADRKYEQYF TGTGCCAGCAGTTACGCGGACAGAAAGTACGAGCAGTACTTC
TRBJ2-7 TRBV5-6 - - CASSLLGDYEQYF TGTGCCAGCAGCTTGTTGGGGGACTACGAGCAGTACTTC
TRBJ2-1 TRBV4-1 - - CASMGSGSEQFF TGCGCCAGCATGGGAAGTGGGAGTGAGCAGTTCTTC
TRBJ1-5 TRBV18 - TRBD1 CASSPFGQGAGGNQPQHF TGTGCCAGCTCACCGTTTGGACAGGGGGCTGGGGGCAATCAGCCCCAGCATTTT
TRBJ1-2 TRBV5-1 once - CASSREFLGGYTF TGCGCCAGCAGCCGGGAGTTTCTAGGTGGCTACACCTTC
TRBJ2-3 TRBV29-1 - - CSVDRTATLTDTQYF TGCAGCGTGGATCGGACAGCCACCCTCACAGATACGCAGTATTTT
TRBJ2-2 TRBV18 - TRBD1 CASSPGQGADRELFF TGTGCCAGCTCACCTGGACAGGGGGCGGATCGGGAGCTGTTTTTT
TRBJ1-2 TRBV6-1 - - CASCGALYGYTF TGTGCCAGCTGTGGGGCTCTCTATGGCTACACCTTC
TRBJ2-5 TRBV2 - TRBD2 CASTGGLAGETQYF TGTGCCAGCACTGGAGGACTAGCGGGAGAGACCCAGTACTTC
TRBJ2-3 TRBV6-4 once TRBD2 CASSETSGGPRPGKQYF TGTGCCAGCAGTGAAACTAGCGGGGGCCCCCGGCCGGGTAAGCAGTATTTT
TRBJ2-5 TRBV11-2 - - CASSLSGWQETQYF TGTGCCAGCAGCTTGTCGGGGTGGCAAGAGACCCAGTACTTC
TRBJ2-7 TRBV25-1 once - CASSGWGNEQYF TGTGCCAGCAGTGGGTGGGGCAACGAGCAGTACTTC
TRBJ2-5 TRBV9 - TRBD2 CASSVGGSGGQETQYF TGTGCCAGCAGCGTAGGCGGTAGCGGGGGACAAGAGACCCAGTACTTC
TRBJ2-5 TRBV10-1 - TRBD2 CASSAGTPQGTQYF TGCGCCAGCTCAGCGGGAACCCCTCAGGGGACCCAGTACTTC
TRBJ2-6 TRBV5-6 - TRBD1 CASSLWGTDSGANVLTF TGTGCCAGCAGCTTGTGGGGGACAGACTCTGGGGCCAACGTCCTGACTTTC
TRBJ2-5 TRBV5-1 - TRBD2 CASGAAREVKPSGGEETQYF TGCGCCAGCGGAGCGGCGCGAGAGGTTAAGCCTAGCGGGGGCGAGGAGACCCAGTACTTC
TRBJ1-3 TRBV7-6 - TRBD1 CASSSDRRNTIYF TGTGCCAGCAGCTCGGACAGGAGAAACACCATATATTTT
TRBJ2-7 TRBV4-1 - - CASSQVSGRDYEQYF TGCGCCAGCAGCCAAGTTTCTGGCCGGGACTACGAGCAGTACTTC
TRBJ1-6 TRBV28 - - CASSLYLSNSPLHF TGTGCCAGCAGTTTATACTTAAGTAACTCACCCCTCCACTTT
TRBJ1-5 TRBV9 once TRBD1 CASSVAYRGHSNQPQHF TGTGCCAGCAGCGTAGCATACAGGGGGCATAGCAATCAGCCCCAGCATTTT
TRBJ1-5 TRBV6-1 - TRBD1 CASSVTGYQPQHF TGTGCCAGCAGTGTGACAGGGTATCAGCCCCAGCATTTT
TRBJ2-6 TRBV5-1 once - CASSLLQVSGANVLTF TGCGCCAGCAGCTTGCTGCAGGTCTCTGGGGCCAACGTCCTGACTTTC
TRBJ1-6 TRBV4-1 - - CASSQEENSPLHF TGCGCCAGCAGCCAAGAAGAGAATTCACCCCTCCACTTT
TRBJ2-7 TRBV27 - TRBD2 CASSLKGGGASSEQYF TGTGCCAGCAGTTTAAAAGGCGGGGGGGCGTCTTCCGAGCAGTACTTC
TRBJ1-1 TRBV7-9 - - CASSYPTVPMNTEAFF TGTGCCAGCAGCTACCCGACAGTCCCGATGAATACTGAAGCTTTCTTT
TRBJ1-2 TRBV4-1 once - CASSQEGRGLKFDGYTF TGCGCCAGCAGCCAAGAGGGGCGGGGTTTAAAATTTGATGGCTACACCTTC
TRBJ1-1 TRBV4-1 - - CASSQRGRGMNTEAFF TGCGCCAGCAGCCAGAGAGGTAGGGGGATGAACACTGAAGCTTTCTTT
TRBJ1-3 TRBV4-2 - TRBD1 CASTSTGDPGNTIYF TGTGCCAGCACTTCGACAGGGGACCCGGGAAACACCATATATTTT
TRBJ2-5 TRBV5-1 - TRBD2 CASSSLAGTQETQYF TGCGCCAGCAGCTCCCTAGCGGGGACCCAAGAGACCCAGTACTTC
TRBJ1-3 TRBV30 - TRBD1 CAWGTGTGGNTIYF TGTGCCTGGGGTACCGGGACAGGGGGAAACACCATATATTTT
TRBJ2-2 TRBV5-1 once TRBD1 CASSLGAGTANTGELFF TGCGCCAGCAGCTTGGGTGCCGGGACAGCCAACACCGGGGAGCTGTTTTTT
TRBJ2-1 TRBV2 - - CASSSFFPFLSGDSYNEQFF TGTGCCAGCAGTAGCTTTTTCCCCTTTCTTAGCGGCGACTCCTACAATGAGCAGTTCTTC
TRBJ1-4 TRBV6-5 - - CASSYSGAKLFF TGTGCCAGCAGTTACTCAGGAGCGAAACTGTTTTTT
TRBJ1-6 TRBV6-5 once - CASSYSARGGGSPLHF TGTGCCAGCAGTTACTCGGCACGTGGCGGGGGTTCACCCCTCCACTTT
TRBJ2-3 TRBV4-1 - TRBD2 CASSQGGTSLFGTQYF TGCGCCAGCAGCCAAGGCGGGACTAGTCTTTTTGGTACGCAGTATTTT
TRBJ2-3 TRBV19 - - CASSRQSTDTQYF TGTGCCAGTAGTAGACAGAGCACAGATACGCAGTATTTT
TRBJ2-6 TRBV28 - TRBD2 CASSLSLAGGSAGANVLTF TGTGCCAGCAGTTTATCCCTAGCGGGGGGCTCGGCTGGGGCCAACGTCCTGACTTTC
TRBJ2-2 TRBV6-5 - TRBD2 CASSYWTSSTGELFF TGTGCCAGCAGTTATTGGACTAGTTCAACCGGGGAGCTGTTTTTT
TRBJ2-5 TRBV13 - TRBD2 CASSLGPRGGQETQYF TGTGCCAGCAGCTTAGGCCCCCGGGGGGGCCAAGAGACCCAGTACTTC
TRBJ1-2 TRBV14 - - CASSHRGYGYTF TGTGCCAGCAGCCACAGGGGCTATGGCTACACCTTC
TRBJ2-7 TRBV19 - TRBD2 CASSIGEGSYEQYF TGTGCCAGTAGTATCGGGGAGGGCTCCTACGAGCAGTACTTC
TRBJ2-7 TRBV29-1 - TRBD2 CSVSSGTAYEQYF TGCAGCGTTTCTAGCGGGACTGCCTACGAGCAGTACTTC
TRBJ2-7 TRBV4-1 few - CASSHGSSYEQYF TGCGCCAGCAGCCACGGGAGCTCCTACGAGCAGTACTTC
TRBJ1-2 TRBV10-2 - - CASSPGGYYGYTF TGCGCCAGCAGTCCCGGCGGCTACTATGGCTACACCTTC
TRBJ1-5 TRBV19 - TRBD1 CASSARTGGAANQPQHF TGTGCCAGTAGTGCCCGAACAGGGGGCGCGGCCAATCAGCCCCAGCATTTT
TRBJ2-3 TRBV6-1 - TRBD2 CASRLAGVDTQYF TGTGCCAGCAGACTAGCGGGGGTAGATACGCAGTATTTT
TRBJ2-2 TRBV5-1 - TRBD2 CASSLLGEGTGELFF TGCGCCAGCAGCTTATTAGGGGAGGGCACCGGGGAGCTGTTTTTT
TRBJ1-4 TRBV5-1 - - CASRRTATNEKLFF TGCGCCAGCAGGAGAACAGCAACTAATGAAAAACTGTTTTTT
TRBJ1-1 TRBV20-1 - - CRRNTEAFF TGCAGGAGGAACACTGAAGCTTTCTTT
TRBJ2-2 TRBV6-6 - - CASSPTAGVGELFF TGTGCCAGCAGTCCCACCGCCGGGGTCGGGGAGCTGTTTTTT
TRBJ2-2 TRBV6-5 - TRBD1 CASSYFADRFSGELFF TGTGCCAGCAGTTACTTTGCGGACAGGTTCTCCGGGGAGCTGTTTTTT
TRBJ2-4 TRBV5-1 few - CASSLAQGQNIQYF TGCGCCAGCAGCTTGGCTCAGGGCCAAAACATTCAGTACTTC
TRBJ1-5 TRBV27 - - CASSLWRENQPQHF TGTGCCAGCTCCCTGTGGCGGGAGAATCAGCCCCAGCATTTT
TRBJ2-3 TRBV7-9 - TRBD2 CASSFWGGDTQYF TGTGCCAGCAGCTTCTGGGGGGGAGATACGCAGTATTTT
TRBJ2-7 TRBV7-2 - TRBD1 CASSSYPGQGAYEQYF TGTGCCAGCAGCTCCTATCCCGGACAGGGGGCCTACGAGCAGTACTTC
TRBJ2-1 TRBV6-5 - TRBD1 CASRADRGRLEQFF TGTGCCAGCAGAGCGGACAGGGGTCGCCTTGAGCAGTTCTTC
TRBJ2-5 TRBV5-1 - - CASSLEEGLRETQYF TGCGCCAGCAGTCTGGAGGAGGGGCTGCGGGAGACCCAGTACTTC